The 30 T cell receptor beta chains given below trace back to one sample, sequenced in a study of OX40 agonist ivuxolimab in advanced cancers. Receptor libraries were prepared by the immunoSEQ multiplex PCR assay. The clones in this table, taken by TCRdb from immuneACCESS, are in-frame only. Not every clone is retained; where verified, under half of the shortfall comes from an unresolved V gene, and the cause of the rest is unknown. The sample table holds some 55,000 clones, of which about 88% were seen once. The top ten hold about 12% of the sample. Material: CD4+ or CD8+ T cells sorted from blood, obtained in a trial of the OX40 agonist ivuxolimab. Every receptor here comes from an adult with an advanced solid tumor such as melanoma, head and neck, liver or kidney cancer.

This chain links TRBV27 with TRBJ2-1; 7 nucleotides align to TRBD2. From germline, CDR1 is MNHEY and CDR2 SMNVEV (reference sequence). There are 18 residues in the CDR3. V shed 2 bases and J 0 bases; nucleotides not matched to a gene: 10. The CDR3 region is CASSLTDILAYSYNEQFF. The CDR3, as DNA: TGTGCCAGCAGTTTAACGGATATACTAGCGTACTCCTACAATGAGCAGTTCTTC.

The chain joins TRBV29-1 to TRBJ2-1; 9 bases map to TRBD1. Germline lookup yields CDR1 SQVTM and CDR2 ANQGSEA. V lost 6 bases, J lost 7 bases, and 7 bases stayed unmatched. The CDR3 consists of 13 residues. DNA for the CDR3: TGCAGCGTCAAACAGGGGGCGCTGAATGAGCAGTTCTTC. Amino acid sequence: CSVKQGALNEQFF.

This chain links TRBV7-2 with TRBJ1-6; the match to TRBD1 covers 7 bases. There are 15 residues in the CDR3. J was trimmed by 6 bases and V by 4 bases; bases with no gene match: 6. Looked up from germline, CDR1 is SGHTA and CDR2 is FQGNSA. The CDR3 loop is CASSSHRGSNSPLHF. The CDR3 DNA sequence: TGTGCCAGCAGCTCCCACAGGGGTAGTAATTCACCCCTCCACTTT.

This clone was detected only a few times. This sequence joins TRBV4-2 and TRBJ2-7, with D unclear. The CDR3 covers 13 residues. V lost 1 base, J lost 3 bases, and 7 bases lay in between. The germline V gene encodes CDR1 LGHNA and CDR2 YNFKEQ. As DNA, the CDR3 is TGTGCCAGCAGCCAAGCTGGCAGCTACGAGCAGTACTTC. This encodes CASSQAGSYEQYF.

V usage is TRBV11-2 and J usage is TRBJ2-2; 14 bases line up with TRBD2. CDR1 and CDR2 from the germline V gene are SGHAT and FQNNGV. Trimming cost V 6 bases and J 7 bases; bases outside gene matches: 13. The CDR3 length is 18 residues. The CDR3 nucleotides are TGTGCCAGCAGAGACAGGGGACTAGCGGGAGCTAGAGGCGGGGAGCTGTTTTTT. This encodes CASRDRGLAGARGGELFF.

This chain uses TRBV19 with TRBJ2-6; no clear D. Trimming stripped 5 bases from V and 0 bases from J, with 14 bases between. The CDR3 is 17 residues long. Per germline, CDR1 LNHDA and CDR2 SQIVND (reference sequence). The CDR3 DNA follows: TGTGCCAGTAGTCGGGCCGAGCCATCCTCTGGGGCCAACGTCCTGACTTTC. It codes for CASSRAEPSSGANVLTF.

In DNA form, the CDR3 reads TGCGCCAGCAGCCAAGACCTGGCAACTAGCGGGTCCAAAAACATTCAGTACTTC. Its protein product is CASSQDLATSGSKNIQYF. The rearrangement joins TRBV4-1 to TRBJ2-4; TRBD2 matches at 9 bases. The germline CDR1 and CDR2 sequences are MGHRA and YSYEKL. J gave up 2 bases and V 0 bases, and 8 bases lay outside the gene matches. The CDR3 runs to 18 residues.

The genes are TRBV6-6 and TRBJ1-3, with D unresolved. CDR1 MNHNY and CDR2 SVGAGI come from the germline V gene (reference sequence). V was trimmed by 2 bases and J by 1 base, leaving 6 bases between them. CDR3 length: 14 amino acids. DNA for the CDR3: TGTGCCAGCAGTTACACCGGATCTGGAAACACCATATATTTT. Translating it yields CASSYTGSGNTIYF.

This rearrangement joins TRBV5-1 to TRBJ1-2; D unclear. The CDR3 is made up of 12 amino acids. Trimming stripped 7 bases from V and 3 bases from J, with 10 bases between. Germline V gene data show CDR1 as SGHRS and CDR2 as YFSETQ. The CDR3 protein is CASRLRDYGYTF. CDR3 nucleotides: TGCGCCAGCCGTCTAAGGGACTATGGCTACACCTTC.

Details on this clone: The same CDR3 is also encoded by other DNA sequences in this sample. The chain combines TRBV6-1 with TRBJ1-5; 7 bases agree with TRBD1. Losses at the gene ends were 4 bases for V and 1 base for J; bases not matched to a gene: 4. Germline values: CDR1 MNHNS, CDR2 SASEGT. CDR3 length: 15 residues. The CDR3 DNA reads as TGTGCCAGCAGTGTGAACAGGGGCAGCAATCAGCCCCAGCATTTT. This gives the protein CASSVNRGSNQPQHF.

The chain has TRBV6-1 and TRBJ2-5, with D possibly TRBD1 on 7 matching bases. The CDR3 has 13 residues. The germline CDR1 and CDR2 sequences are MNHNS and SASEGT. V lost 8 bases and J 1 base, leaving 11 bases between the germline ends. CDR3: CASRRDSQETQYF. CDR3 in DNA: TGTGCCAGCCGGCGGGACAGCCAAGAGACCCAGTACTTC.

The chain carries TRBV6-6 and TRBJ1-2; 8 bases align to TRBD1. This CDR3 region has 15 residues. Looked up from germline, CDR1 is MNHNY and CDR2 is SVGAGI (reference sequence). V lost 5 bases and J lost 7; bases outside the gene matches: 12. CDR3 sequence reads: CASSPSGQGARGYTF. The CDR3 nucleotides are TGTGCCAGCAGTCCTTCCGGACAGGGAGCGCGTGGCTACACCTTC.

The rearrangement joins TRBV27 to TRBJ2-1; perhaps D is TRBD1 or TRBD2 (5 bases each). The V and J ends lost 8 bases and 2 bases respectively, with 16 bases between them. The CDR3 is 15 amino acids. The germline gives CDR1 MNHEY, CDR2 SMNVEV (reference sequence). The CDR3 protein is CASGGEGSAYNEQFF. Written as DNA, the CDR3 is TGTGCCAGCGGGGGAGAAGGTAGCGCCTACAATGAGCAGTTCTTC.

This chain connects TRBV6-5 to TRBJ1-1, with D uncertain. The germline V gene has CDR1 MNHEY and CDR2 SVGAGI. V was pared by 2 bases and J by 1 base, with 14 bases between. This CDR3 has 16 amino acids. The CDR3, as DNA: TGTGCCAGCAGTTACCCCTCCGGAGTGACGAACACTGAAGCTTTCTTT. Residues: CASSYPSGVTNTEAFF.

This sequence joins TRBV5-1 and TRBJ2-1; a weak D match, TRBD1 (5 bases). The CDR3 extends over 17 amino acids. V dropped 3 bases and J dropped 6 bases, with 22 bases sitting between them. CDR1 and CDR2 from the germline V gene are SGHRS and YFSETQ. The CDR3 spells CASSSPGIGVPPNEQFF. For the CDR3, the DNA is TGCGCCAGCAGCTCCCCTGGGATAGGGGTCCCGCCCAATGAGCAGTTCTTC. Full variable domain (missing parts from reference TRBV5-1 and TRBJ2-1): KAGVTQTPRYLIKTRGQQVTLSCSPISGHRSVSWYQQTPGQGLQFLFEYFSETQRNKGNFPGRFSGRQFSNSRSEMNVSTLELGDSALYLCASSSPGIGVPPNEQFFGPGTRLTVL.

The rearrangement links TRBV18 to TRBJ1-1; maybe TRBD1 (5 bases). Germline V gene sequence: CDR1 KGHSH, CDR2 LQKENI. This CDR3 has 14 amino acids. V shed 2 bases and J shed 4 bases, with 11 bases lying between them. Written as DNA, the CDR3 is TGTGCCAGCTCACCAAGCAGGGTGCGCACTGAAGCTTTCTTT. It translates to CASSPSRVRTEAFF.

The chain joins TRBV10-2 to TRBJ2-7; D is undetermined. The CDR3 contains 11 residues. Trimming left V 6 bases short and J 3 bases short, with 6 bases between. Per the germline V gene, CDR1 is WSHSY and CDR2 is SAAADI. CDR3 region: CASSGNYEQYF. The CDR3 bases are TGCGCCAGCAGCGGTAACTACGAGCAGTACTTC.

V and J are TRBV9 and TRBJ2-1; 12 nucleotides align to TRBD2. Germline CDR1 reads SGDLS; CDR2 reads YYNGEE. V was pared by 5 bases and J by 10 bases, with 13 bases of the junction left unmatched. CDR3 length: 16 residues. The CDR3 is CASSLAGGWLGGEQFF. CDR3 coding DNA: TGTGCCAGCAGTCTAGCGGGAGGGTGGTTAGGGGGCGAGCAGTTCTTC.

As DNA, the CDR3 is TGTGCCATCAAGGGTATCAATCAGCCCCAGCATTTT. Protein product: CAIKGINQPQHF. The rearrangement uses TRBV10-3 and TRBJ1-5, with D unclear. This CDR3 spans 12 amino acids. The V end was cut by 7 bases, the J end by 3 bases, with 7 bases between. In germline, CDR1 is ENHRY, CDR2 SYGVKD.

The CDR3 sequence: CASRRSGTRNTPQQNYNEQFF. DNA for the CDR3: TGTGCCAGCAGGAGATCCGGGACACGAAACACACCCCAACAGAATTACAATGAGCAGTTCTTC. The chain couples TRBV27 to TRBJ2-1, with D possibly being TRBD1 (6 bases). Per the germline V gene, CDR1 is MNHEY and CDR2 is SMNVEV (reference sequence). V dropped 6 bases and J dropped 4 bases, with 34 bases sitting between them. This CDR3 has 21 residues.

The V call is TRBV27, the J call TRBJ2-5, with TRBD1 matching over 9 bases. The CDR3 loop spans 15 amino acids. Germline CDR1 reads MNHEY; CDR2 reads SMNVEV (reference sequence). The V segment lost 2 bases and the J segment 5 bases; nucleotides outside the gene matches: 6. CDR3 sequence: CASSLVDRGEETQYF. The CDR3 bases are TGTGCCAGCAGTTTAGTGGACAGGGGAGAGGAGACCCAGTACTTC.

The chain joins TRBV30 to TRBJ1-4, with D unresolved. The germline gives CDR1 GTSNPN, CDR2 SVGIG (reference sequence). Trimming shortened V by 1 base and J by 8 bases, and 8 bases separated the two germline ends. This CDR3 is 12 amino acids long. The CDR3 protein is CAWSGGKEKLFF. The CDR3 DNA reads as TGTGCCTGGAGTGGAGGAAAGGAAAAACTGTTTTTT.

The chain employs TRBV30 and TRBJ2-7; 7 positions match TRBD2. The V and J ends lost 2 bases and 0 bases, in that order; junction bases with no gene match: 4. The CDR3 totals 14 residues. Per the germline V gene, CDR1 is GTSNPN and CDR2 is SVGIG (reference sequence). The CDR3 region has the DNA TGTGCCTGGAGTAACGGCGGGGGCTCCTACGAGCAGTACTTC. Amino acid sequence: CAWSNGGGSYEQYF.

This chain links TRBV13 with TRBJ1-2; 7 positions match TRBD1. The trim removed 6 bases at V and 8 bases at J, leaving 12 bases unmatched. Germline V gene sequence: CDR1 PRHDT, CDR2 FYEKMQ (reference sequence). The CDR3 has 14 amino acids. The CDR3 DNA reads as TGTGCCAGCAGAATCAACAGGGGCAATGTAGGCTACACCTTC. It yields the protein CASRINRGNVGYTF.

This rearrangement joins TRBV5-1 to TRBJ2-3, with 7 bases that match TRBD2. The CDR3 covers 15 residues. V trimming: 0 bases; J trimming: 7 bases; junction bases outside the gene matches: 8. Per germline, CDR1 SGHRS and CDR2 YFSETQ. CDR3 bases: TGCGCCAGCAGCTTGGATAGTCCCGGGGGGAATACGCAGTATTTT. This translates into CASSLDSPGGNTQYF.

The chain uses TRBV5-6 and TRBJ1-5; 11 bases map to TRBD1. The CDR3 is 15 amino acids. V lost 4 bases to trimming and J lost 2 bases; unmatched junction nucleotides: 2. The germline gives CDR1 SGHDT, CDR2 YYEEEE. The DNA for the CDR3 is TGTGCCAGCAGCCGGACAGGGGGCGGCAATCAGCCCCAGCATTTT. The encoded protein is CASSRTGGGNQPQHF.

The rearrangement uses TRBV7-9 and TRBJ1-1; 9 bases are shared with TRBD1. In germline, CDR1 is SEHNR, CDR2 FQNEAQ (reference sequence). The CDR3 consists of 13 residues. The V segment lost 5 bases and the J segment 10 bases; nucleotides outside the gene matches: 8. The CDR3 region is CASSRGQGSRAFF. The DNA of the CDR3 is TGTGCCAGCAGCCGGGGACAGGGTTCAAGAGCTTTCTTT.

This clone appeared a single time. CDR3 loop: CATSRDRSADTQYF. The DNA for the CDR3 is TGTGCCACCAGCAGAGATCGTTCGGCAGATACGCAGTATTTT. The chain couples TRBV15 to TRBJ2-3; D not resolved. CDR1 is LNHNV, CDR2 YYDKDF, per germline (reference sequence). CDR3 size: 14 residues. Trimming pared 0 bases from V and 4 bases from J, leaving 8 bases between.

The chain couples TRBV28 to TRBJ1-2, with 8 bases lining up with TRBD1. V lost 4 bases and J lost 4; bases outside the gene matches: 8. CDR3 length: 15 residues. Germline V gene data show CDR1 as MDHEN and CDR2 as SYDVKM. The DNA of the CDR3 is TGTGCCAGCAGTTCCGGACCGACAGGGGTCTATGGCTACACCTTC. It yields the protein CASSSGPTGVYGYTF.

This chain links TRBV28 with TRBJ1-5; weak D call: TRBD1 (5 bases). Trimming shortened V by 5 bases and J by 5 bases, and 19 bases separated the two germline ends. The CDR3 is made up of 16 amino acids. Germline CDR1 MDHEN, CDR2 SYDVKM. CDR3 nucleotide sequence: TGTGCCAGCAGTCTCTCAATTGGGAGGGGAGATCAGCCCCAGCATTTT. Its protein product is CASSLSIGRGDQPQHF.